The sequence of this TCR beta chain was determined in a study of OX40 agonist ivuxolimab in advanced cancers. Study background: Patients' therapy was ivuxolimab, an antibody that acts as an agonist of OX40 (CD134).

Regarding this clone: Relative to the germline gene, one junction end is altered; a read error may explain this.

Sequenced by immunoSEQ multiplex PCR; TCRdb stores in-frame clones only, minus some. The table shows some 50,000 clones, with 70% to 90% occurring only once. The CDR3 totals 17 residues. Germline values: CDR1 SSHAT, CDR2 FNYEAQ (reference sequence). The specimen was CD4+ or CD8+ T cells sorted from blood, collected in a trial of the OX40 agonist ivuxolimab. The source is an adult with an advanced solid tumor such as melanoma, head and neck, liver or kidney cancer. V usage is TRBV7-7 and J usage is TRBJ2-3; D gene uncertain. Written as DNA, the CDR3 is TGTGCTAGCAGCGATACTTTTCGGTTGGGGAGCACAGATACGCAGTATTTT. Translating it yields CASSDTFRLGSTDTQYF.